This record concerns one TCR beta chain sequence. Its target is unknown. Stated treatment: approximately nine-day PBMC culture with coronavirus spike peptide pools or control peptides (ViraFEST assay). Antigen-specific T cell expansion with peptide pools preceded TCR sequencing in the ViraFEST approach. The Oncomine TCR Beta short-read assay sequenced DNA from cultured CD4+ T cells. TCRdb reprocessed the PCR reads with MiXCR, giving one entry per CDR3 protein. The sample carries more than 9,500 distinct CDR3 sequences, under 50% recorded once. Trimming took off 6 bases at V and 6 bases at J, with 5 bases between the two ends. Germline values: CDR1 SNHLY, CDR2 FYNNEI. CDR3 length equals 11 residues. The data derive from a study of vaccination and CD4 T cells after COVID-19. Turning to the study itself: The authors exposed cells to overlapping spike peptides derived from SARS-CoV-2, HCoV-NL63, HCoV-OC43 and HCoV-229E.

Overall study results and limits: Post-vaccination reactive clonotypes (median 38) did not differ significantly from post-infection (21).

Material for sequencing was CD4+ T cells from blood, cultured in vitro. This chain uses TRBV2 with TRBJ2-2; D may be TRBD2 (5 bases). The TCR sequence derives from a human donor who had recovered from COVID-19. The CDR3 nucleotides read TGTGCCAGCAGGGAGGCCGGGGAGCTGTTTTTT. This sequence encodes CASREAGELFF.